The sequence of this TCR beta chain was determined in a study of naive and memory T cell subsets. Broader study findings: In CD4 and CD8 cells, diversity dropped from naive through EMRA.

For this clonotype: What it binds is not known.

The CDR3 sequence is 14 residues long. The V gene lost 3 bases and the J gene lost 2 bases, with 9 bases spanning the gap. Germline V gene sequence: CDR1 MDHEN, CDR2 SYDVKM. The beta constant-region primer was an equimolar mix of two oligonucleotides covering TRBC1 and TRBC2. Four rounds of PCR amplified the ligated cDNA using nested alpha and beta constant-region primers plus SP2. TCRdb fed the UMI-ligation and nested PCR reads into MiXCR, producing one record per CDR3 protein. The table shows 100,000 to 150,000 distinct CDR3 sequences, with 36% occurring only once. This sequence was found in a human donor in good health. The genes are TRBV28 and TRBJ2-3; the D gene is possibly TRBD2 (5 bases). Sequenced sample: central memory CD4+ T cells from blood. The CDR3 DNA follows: TGTGCCAGCAGTTTCGGACTGATCACAGATACGCAGTATTTT. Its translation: CASSFGLITDTQYF. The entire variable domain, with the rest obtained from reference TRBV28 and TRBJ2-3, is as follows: DVKVTQSSRYLVKRTGEKVFLECVQDMDHENMFWYRQDPGLGLRLIYFSYDVKMKEKGDIPEGYSVSREKKERFSLILESASTNQTSMYLCASSFGLITDTQYFGPGTRLTVL.